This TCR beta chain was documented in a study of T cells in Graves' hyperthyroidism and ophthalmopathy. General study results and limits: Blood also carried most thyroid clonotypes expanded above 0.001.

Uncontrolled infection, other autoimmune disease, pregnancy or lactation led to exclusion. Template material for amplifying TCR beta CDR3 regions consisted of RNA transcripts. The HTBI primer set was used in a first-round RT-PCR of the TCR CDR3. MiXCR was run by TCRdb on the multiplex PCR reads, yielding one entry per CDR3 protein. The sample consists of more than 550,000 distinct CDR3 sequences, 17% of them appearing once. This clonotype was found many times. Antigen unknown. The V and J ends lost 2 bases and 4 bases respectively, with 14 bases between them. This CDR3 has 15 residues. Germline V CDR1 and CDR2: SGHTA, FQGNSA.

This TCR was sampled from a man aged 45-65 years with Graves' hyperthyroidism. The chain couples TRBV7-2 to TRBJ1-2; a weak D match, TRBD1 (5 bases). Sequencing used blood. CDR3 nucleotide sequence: TGTGCCAGCAGCTTAACTCAGGGCCTAGGCTATGGCTACACCTTC. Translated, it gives CASSLTQGLGYGYTF.